The table lists the clone carrying this T cell receptor (beta chain) with a few counts. The protocol was immunoSEQ multiplex PCR, while the TCRdb copy is restricted to in-frame clones and leaves out a portion. The table records 84,000 or so clones, over 80% of them present only once. Looked up from germline, CDR1 is PRHDT and CDR2 is FYEKMQ (reference sequence). CDR3 size: 15 residues. The junction had 5 bases not matched to a gene; V was cut back by 5 bases and J by 5 bases. The record originates from a study of blood T cell repertoires in COVID-19. Input material: peripheral blood. This sequence joins TRBV13 and TRBJ2-2; 10 positions agree with TRBD2. This sequence originates from a woman in her seventies with active or convalescent COVID-19. The CDR3 DNA sequence: TGTGCCAGCAGCCCTTTAGCGGGGGGAACCGGGGAGCTGTTTTTT. This sequence encodes CASSPLAGGTGELFF. The full variable domain, its missing parts supplied by reference TRBV13 and TRBJ2-2, is AAGVIQSPRHLIKEKRETATLKCYPIPRHDTVYWYQQGPGQDPQFLISFYEKMQSDKGSIPDRFSAQQFSDYHSELNMSSLELGDSALYFCASSPLAGGTGELFFGEGSRLTVL.